The next 8 T cell receptor beta chains were all read from a single sample in a study of cytomegalovirus exposure and HLA in healthy donors. Primers: 60 Vbeta forward and 13 Jbeta reverse. Repertoires were generated with immunoSEQ multiplex PCR, while TCRdb's copy carries only in-frame clones and drops some. The sample totals about 75,000 clones; its top ten clones hold approximately 2.9%. Source material: PBMCs. Source of these receptors: a man aged 35-49 years in good health and CMV-seronegative.

The chain uses TRBV19 and TRBJ2-6; D is possibly TRBD1 (5 bases). The CDR3 contains 13 residues. V lost 6 bases and J lost 4, with 7 bases in between. Germline lookup yields CDR1 LNHDA and CDR2 SQIVND (reference sequence). The CDR3 DNA sequence: TGTGCCAGTAGGCCAGGGGGGGCCAACGTCCTGACTTTC. This sequence encodes CASRPGGANVLTF.

The genes are TRBV6-5 and TRBJ1-1; D might be TRBD1 (5 bases). V was shortened by 2 bases and J by 2 bases, with 9 bases between the two germline ends. Per the germline V gene, CDR1 is MNHEY and CDR2 is SVGAGI. CDR3 length: 14 residues. CDR3 sequence: CASSYLDRNTEAFF. CDR3 DNA sequence: TGTGCCAGCAGTTACCTCGACAGAAACACTGAAGCTTTCTTT.

The chain is built from TRBV7-8 and TRBJ2-5, with TRBD2 matching 7 bases. CDR1 and CDR2 (germline): SGHVS, FQNEAQ. The CDR3 sequence is 14 residues long. V was pared by 0 bases and J by 2 bases, with 0 bases of the junction left unmatched. The chain's CDR3 is CASSLAGGQETQYF. In nucleotides, the CDR3 is TGTGCCAGCAGCTTAGCGGGGGGGCAAGAGACCCAGTACTTC.

This rearrangement joins TRBV5-5 to TRBJ1-6; 8 positions agree with TRBD1. CDR3 length: 15 residues. Germline-derived CDR1 and CDR2 are SGHKS and YYEKEE (reference sequence). J was trimmed by 9 bases and V by 0 bases; bases with no gene match: 5. This CDR3 is CASSLEGQEVSPLHF. CDR3 nucleotides: TGTGCCAGCAGCTTGGAGGGACAGGAGGTTTCACCCCTCCACTTT.

The V call is TRBV29-1, the J call TRBJ1-1; weak D call: TRBD1 (6 bases). Germline CDR1 reads SQVTM; CDR2 reads ANQGSEA. V gave up 7 bases and J gave up 5 bases, with 17 bases separating them. CDR3 length: 13 amino acids. The chain's CDR3 is CSARRGRETEAFF. The CDR3 nucleotides are TGCAGCGCCCGCAGGGGTCGTGAGACTGAAGCTTTCTTT.

The chain combines TRBV14 with TRBJ2-7; D is perhaps TRBD2 (5 bases). CDR1 is SGHDN and CDR2 is FVKESK in the germline V gene. This CDR3 comprises 16 residues. Deletions cut 0 bases from V and 4 bases from J, with 16 bases between. The chain's CDR3 is CASSQDYGGLGYEQYF. CDR3 DNA: TGTGCCAGCAGCCAAGATTACGGAGGACTCGGTTACGAGCAGTACTTC.

V usage is TRBV5-4 and J usage is TRBJ2-3; 7 bases match TRBD2. The V gene's germline CDR1 is SGHNT and CDR2 YYREEE (reference sequence). V lost 4 bases and J lost 3; bases outside the gene matches: 8. The length of the CDR3 is 15 residues. This CDR3 is CASSPSWGGTDTQYF. In nucleotides, the CDR3 is TGTGCCAGCAGCCCGTCGTGGGGGGGGACAGATACGCAGTATTTT. Full variable domain (outside the CDR3, taken from reference TRBV5-4 and TRBJ2-3): ETGVTQSPTHLIKTRGQQVTLRCSSQSGHNTVSWYQQALGQGPQFIFQYYREEENGRGNFPPRFSGLQFPNYSSELNVNALELDDSALYLCASSPSWGGTDTQYFGPGTRLTVL.

The chain links TRBV5-4 to TRBJ1-1; a possible D gene is TRBD1 (5 bases). From germline, CDR1 is SGHNT and CDR2 YYREEE (reference sequence). This CDR3 spans 13 amino acids. V lost 5 bases and J lost 2, with 10 bases in between. DNA of the CDR3: TGTGCCAGCAGGTACGACAGAAACACTGAAGCTTTCTTT. Amino acids: CASRYDRNTEAFF.